The 15 T cell receptor beta chains in this list originate from one sample, sequenced in a study of cytotoxic CD8 clonotypes in ibrutinib-treated CLL. TCRdb's table, derived via immunoSEQ multiplex PCR, lists solely in-frame clones and lacks some. The sample has 190,000 or so clones, over 60% seen once. The sample was PBMCs, taken after 24 months of ibrutinib treatment. The receptors were gathered from a human donor with chronic lymphocytic leukemia.

The chain joins TRBV28 to TRBJ2-7; possible D gene TRBD1, 6 bases. V was cut by 4 bases and J by 0 bases, with 22 bases left in between. The CDR3 has 18 amino acids. Germline-derived CDR1 and CDR2 are MDHEN and SYDVKM. CDR3 residues: CASSSGRTGTPSSYEQYF. In DNA form, the CDR3 reads TGTGCCAGCAGTTCCGGCCGGACTGGGACACCTAGCTCCTACGAGCAGTACTTC.

V is TRBV7-9 and J is TRBJ2-7; D remains ambiguous. Germline V lookup: CDR1 SEHNR, CDR2 FQNEAQ (reference sequence). The CDR3 is made up of 15 amino acids. V lost 5 bases, J lost 2 bases, and 16 bases lay in between. CDR3 sequence (DNA): TGTGCCAGCAGCAGAAGGTCGGACGAGACCTACGAGCAGTACTTC. It encodes CASSRRSDETYEQYF.

V and J are TRBV7-9 and TRBJ2-1; the match to TRBD1 covers 9 bases. Germline V CDR1 and CDR2: SEHNR, FQNEAQ (reference sequence). The CDR3 consists of 17 residues. Trimming removed 4 bases from V and 9 bases from J; junction bases left unmatched: 16. This CDR3 reads CASSSGPGTGLYSEQFF. The CDR3 DNA sequence: TGTGCCAGCAGCTCGGGCCCCGGGACAGGGCTCTATTCTGAGCAGTTCTTC. Full variable domain (remainder filled in from reference TRBV7-9 and TRBJ2-1): DTGVSQNPRHKITKRGQNVTFRCDPISEHNRLYWYRQTLGQGPEFLTYFQNEAQLEKSRLLSDRFSAERPKGSFSTLEIQRTEQGDSAMYLCASSSGPGTGLYSEQFFGPGTRLTVL.

This clone was counted between two and nine times. The genes are TRBV7-9 and TRBJ2-1; no clear D gene. Germline lookup yields CDR1 SEHNR and CDR2 FQNEAQ (reference sequence). The CDR3 runs to 13 residues. The V gene lost 6 bases and the J gene lost 7 bases, with 13 bases spanning the gap. The CDR3 spells CASRVDRANEQFF. Written as DNA, the CDR3 is TGTGCCAGCAGGGTTGATCGGGCGAATGAGCAGTTCTTC.

The chain employs TRBV27 and TRBJ2-1, with 10 bases identical to TRBD1. CDR3 length: 15 residues. Germline CDR1 and CDR2: MNHEY and SMNVEV (reference sequence). The J segment lost 7 bases and the V segment lost 4 bases, leaving 7 bases of the junction unmatched. The CDR3, as DNA: TGTGCCAGCAGTTCCGACAGGGGGCAGAGGAATGAGCAGTTCTTC. Translated: CASSSDRGQRNEQFF.

As for this clone: An end of the junction does not agree with germline; a read error may underlie this. The chain combines TRBV9 with TRBJ1-2; 8 bases map to TRBD1. Germline CDR1 reads SGDLS; CDR2 reads YYNGEE. CDR3 length: 10 residues. CDR3 bases: TGTGCCAGCAGCGCCCGGACAGGGAACTTC. Translated, it gives CASSARTGNF.

This clone was detected a few times. This sequence joins TRBV5-1 and TRBJ2-3; D is tentatively TRBD1 or TRBD2 (5 bases each). Germline loops: CDR1 SGHRS, CDR2 YFSETQ. The CDR3 totals 15 residues. Trimming removed 5 bases at V and 4 bases at J, with 17 bases between. The CDR3 DNA reads as TGCGCCAGCAGGCAGTGGGAGAGGGGCGCAGATACGCAGTATTTT. Residues: CASRQWERGADTQYF.

The chain recombines TRBV28 with TRBJ1-2; 7 positions match TRBD1. The trim removed 11 bases at V and 6 bases at J, leaving 6 bases unmatched. Looked up from germline, CDR1 is MDHEN and CDR2 is SYDVKM. This CDR3 spans 11 amino acids. The CDR3 sequence is CAAGGDNGYTF. DNA for the CDR3: TGTGCCGCAGGGGGGGATAATGGCTACACCTTC.

This clone was found a few times. The rearrangement uses TRBV27 and TRBJ1-5; D gene ambiguous. The CDR3 is 13 amino acids. CDR1 is MNHEY and CDR2 is SMNVEV in the germline V gene (reference sequence). V dropped 3 bases and J dropped 4 bases, with 7 bases sitting between them. CDR3 nucleotide sequence: TGTGCCAGCAGTTTCTTGGGGAATCAGCCCCAGCATTTT. Its protein is CASSFLGNQPQHF.

V and J are TRBV5-1 and TRBJ2-1; D assignment may be TRBD1 or TRBD2 (5 bases each). Germline V gene lookup returns CDR1 SGHRS and CDR2 YFSETQ. The CDR3 is 13 residues long. Trimming removed 3 bases from V and 10 bases from J, with 14 bases in between. The CDR3 spells CASSWMGVEEQFF. CDR3 coding DNA: TGCGCCAGCAGCTGGATGGGGGTTGAGGAGCAGTTCTTC.

The chain has TRBV5-1 and TRBJ2-1, with TRBD2 matching over 8 bases. The V and J ends lost 0 bases and 7 bases, in that order; junction bases with no gene match: 3. This CDR3 spans 14 amino acids. The germline V gene encodes CDR1 SGHRS and CDR2 YFSETQ. The CDR3 protein is CASSLGAGVNEQFF. The CDR3 region has the DNA TGCGCCAGCAGCTTGGGAGCGGGAGTAAATGAGCAGTTCTTC.

The V gene is TRBV4-1, the J gene TRBJ1-5; no clear D gene. Germline V lookup: CDR1 MGHRA, CDR2 YSYEKL. Trimming took off 1 base at V and 7 bases at J, with 11 bases between the two ends. The CDR3 covers 14 residues. CDR3 nucleotide sequence: TGCGCCAGCAGCCAAGTAGGCAATCGCCAGCCCCAGCATTTT. It translates to CASSQVGNRQPQHF.

This clone was picked up a small number of times. The chain uses TRBV19 and TRBJ2-5; D is unclear. From germline, CDR1 is LNHDA and CDR2 SQIVND (reference sequence). V was trimmed by 11 bases and J by 1 base, leaving 14 bases between them. This CDR3 region has 13 residues. The CDR3 coding sequence is TGTGCCCCAAAATGGACCATCCAAGAGACCCAGTACTTC. This translates into CAPKWTIQETQYF.

This clone was picked up a small number of times. The chain combines TRBV4-3 with TRBJ2-1; 11 nucleotides align to TRBD2. V lost 1 base to trimming and J lost 8 bases; unmatched junction nucleotides: 10. Germline-derived CDR1 and CDR2 are LGHNA and YSLEER. There are 17 residues in the CDR3. CDR3 amino acids: CASSQGYLTSGSDEQFF. The CDR3 bases are TGCGCCAGCAGCCAAGGATATCTTACTAGCGGGAGTGATGAGCAGTTCTTC.

Only one count was recorded for this clone. The chain is built from TRBV4-3 and TRBJ1-2; the D is unclear. CDR1 is LGHNA, CDR2 YSLEER, per germline. This CDR3 spans 14 amino acids. V dropped 0 bases and J dropped 8 bases, with 13 bases sitting between them. CDR3: CASSQDLVSRGYTF. The CDR3 DNA reads TGCGCCAGCAGCCAAGATCTAGTTTCCAGGGGCTACACCTTC.